This T cell receptor (beta chain) was profiled in a study of OX40 agonist ivuxolimab in advanced cancers. A note on the overall study: Ivuxolimab, which targeted the costimulatory receptor OX40 (CD134), was an agonistic, fully human IgG2 monoclonal antibody. Intravenous ivuxolimab was administered to patients every 2 weeks at six dose levels: 0.01, 0.1, 0.3, 1.5, 3 and 10 mg/kg. The monotherapy dose-escalation portion (N of about 50 patients) of the phase I ivuxolimab trial is reported in the paper. In the dose-escalation cohort, more than 75% of patients were male, and the mean age was approximately 60 years, with a range of roughly 23 to 85. Patients were allowed to have had prior anti-PD-1, anti-PD-L1 or anti-CTLA-4 therapy, and 40% of the dose-escalation patients had previously received checkpoint inhibitors. Among the roughly 50 dose-escalation patients, around 19 had hepatocellular carcinoma, approximately 15 melanoma, 9 renal cell carcinoma and 9 head and neck cancer. Peripheral TCRbeta sequencing was intended to test whether TCR sequence diversity was altered and clonal T-cell expansion was caused by ivuxolimab. Partial responses occurred in three dose-escalation patients, of whom one had hepatocellular carcinoma and two had cutaneous melanoma. Beyond this particular receptor, the publication reports: At doses from 0.1 to 3.0 mg/kg, clonal expansion was seen in both CD4+ and CD8+ blood T cells between baseline and week 6. Low levels of normalized T-cell clonal expansion were also seen in some patients who did not respond. In partial responders in the 0.1-3.0 mg/kg groups, normalized peripheral clonal expansion was found to be among the lowest, especially among CD8+ T cells. After ivuxolimab, more expanded clones were found on average in CD8+ T cells than in CD4+ T cells. The antigen specificity of the clonally expanded peripheral T cells was not determined.

The trial excluded patients who had a history of autoimmune disease or who were on systemic immunosuppression. In every dose cohort, peripheral blood was drawn for TCR sequencing at baseline, cycle 4 day 1, and cycle 7 day 1. The samples were taken from a phase I, first-in-human, multicenter, open-label dose-escalation trial of ivuxolimab. Adults with locally advanced or metastatic melanoma, renal cell, hepatocellular, or head and neck squamous cell carcinoma were enrolled in the trial. Before TCR sequencing, CD4+ T cells and CD8+ T cells were sorted from peripheral blood as separate populations. Details on this clone: The target of this receptor is not known. Base qualities were left out, and no much larger clone turns up one base away. The sample holds other DNA sequences that translate to the same CDR3.

To sequence the TCRbeta CDR3 region, genomic DNA was isolated from the sorted cells. The immunoSEQ Assay was used for sequencing of TCRbeta CDR3 regions. TCRdb took this table from immuneACCESS and kept in-frame rearrangements with V and J called. Such tables lack part of the clones; where checked against another copy, unresolved V genes explain under half of the gap, and the rest is unexplained. The sample includes roughly 75,000 clones, with about nine tenths observed a single time. Jointly, the top ten make up roughly 3% of the sample. The sample here was CD4+ or CD8+ T cells sorted from blood, taken in a trial of the OX40 agonist ivuxolimab. The clonotype originates from an adult with an advanced solid tumor such as melanoma, head and neck, liver or kidney cancer.

The CDR3 protein: CASSLRLSSSTDTQYF. The sequence in DNA is TGCGCCAGCAGCTTGAGGTTGAGCTCTAGCACAGATACGCAGTATTTT. The V gene is TRBV5-1 and the J gene is TRBJ2-3; the D gene is unclear. CDR1 and CDR2 are drawn from the germline V gene: SGHRS, YFSETQ. V loses 1 base, J loses 0 bases, and the germline ends lie 12 bases apart. The CDR3 goes from the cysteine to the phenylalanine over 16 residues. The DNA shown is the 48-base CDR3, in frame from base 1.